Included here is one T cell receptor (beta chain) sequence, with context. Antigen: not known. In the same sample, other DNA sequences code for this CDR3. TCRdb keeps only in-frame clones here, not all; method: immunoSEQ multiplex PCR. The table records over 1.4 million clones, approximately 97% of them present only once. This specimen comes from a study of shared clonotypes between healthy human individuals. Points from the study as a whole: The study drew on few donors, limiting represented genetic and exposure-history diversity.

The germline gives CDR1 SQVTM, CDR2 ANQGSEA. This CDR3 has 12 residues. Trimming pared 4 bases from V and 4 bases from J, leaving 5 bases between. The chain is built from TRBV29-1 and TRBJ2-6; D is undetermined. Material: naive CD4+ T cells sorted from blood. Subset here: CD45RA+ positively selected. The TCR was taken from a man under 40 in good health. CDR3 nucleotide sequence: TGCAGCGTTGGGTCAGGGGCCAACGTCCTGACTTTC. Amino acid sequence: CSVGSGANVLTF.